The clone carrying this T cell receptor beta chain has a handful of counts. Its antigen is currently unknown. Via MiXCR, TCRdb re-called the 5' RACE reads, giving one row per CDR3 protein. This sample carries fewer than 550,000 distinct CDR3 sequences, roughly 15% of them seen once, and the ten largest clones take around 0.48%. The data belong to a study of identical twins. Whole-study results and caveats: Models came in too low on out-of-frame TCR alpha sharing in monozygotic twins. The presence of invariant MAIT and iNKT cells could partly confound analyses of zero-insertion sequences.

The germline gives CDR1 SGHRS, CDR2 YFSETQ. Trimming shortened V by 0 bases and J by 10 bases, and 4 bases separated the two germline ends. The CDR3 totals 11 residues. Healthy Caucasians were all of the donors. This sample was shared with a second study, whose subject was yellow fever vaccine responses in identical twins.

The sequencing input was CD4+ T cells sorted from blood. The chain joins TRBV5-1 to TRBJ2-2, with D unresolved. This receptor was identified in a woman younger than 35 in good health. For the CDR3, the DNA is TGCGCCAGCAGCTTGGCAGAGGAGCTGTTTTTT. Residues: CASSLAEELFF. The whole variable domain, remainder taken from reference TRBV5-1 and TRBJ2-2, is KAGVTQTPRYLIKTRGQQVTLSCSPISGHRSVSWYQQTPGQGLQFLFEYFSETQRNKGNFPGRFSGRQFSNSRSEMNVSTLELGDSALYLCASSLAEELFFGEGSRLTVL.